This TCR beta chain came from a study of spatial heterogeneity in lung cancer. TCRdb re-derived calls from the 5' RACE reads in MiXCR, one entry per CDR3 protein. The profile shows 35,000 to 55,000 distinct CDR3 sequences, about 11% of them singletons. Time point given: blood at routine non-recurrence follow-up after resection. The germline V gene encodes CDR1 SGHTS and CDR2 YDEGEE. CDR3 length: 14 residues. Trimming removed 4 bases from V and 6 bases from J; junction bases left unmatched: 6. This clonotype was obtained from a male donor with early-stage non-small cell lung cancer. This chain uses TRBV5-8 with TRBJ2-1; 8 nucleotides line up with TRBD1. This sample comprised PBMCs, obtained at follow-up. CDR3 loop: CASSLRTGSNEQFF. CDR3 DNA sequence: TGTGCCAGCAGCCTGCGGACAGGGAGCAATGAGCAGTTCTTC.